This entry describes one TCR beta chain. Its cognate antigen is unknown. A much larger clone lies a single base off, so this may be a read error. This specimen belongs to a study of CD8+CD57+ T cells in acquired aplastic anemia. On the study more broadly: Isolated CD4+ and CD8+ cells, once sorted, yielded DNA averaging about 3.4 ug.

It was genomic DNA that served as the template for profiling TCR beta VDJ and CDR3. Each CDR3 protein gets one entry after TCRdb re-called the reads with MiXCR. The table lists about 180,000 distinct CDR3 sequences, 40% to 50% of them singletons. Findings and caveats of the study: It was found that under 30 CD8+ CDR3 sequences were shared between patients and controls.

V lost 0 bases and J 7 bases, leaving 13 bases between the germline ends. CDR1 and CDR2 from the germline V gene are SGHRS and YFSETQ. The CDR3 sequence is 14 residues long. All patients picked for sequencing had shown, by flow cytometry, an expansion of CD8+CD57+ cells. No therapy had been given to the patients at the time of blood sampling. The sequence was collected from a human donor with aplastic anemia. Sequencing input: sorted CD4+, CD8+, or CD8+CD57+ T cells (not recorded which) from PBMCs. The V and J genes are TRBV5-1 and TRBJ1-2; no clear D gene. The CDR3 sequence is CASSLGVASAGYTF. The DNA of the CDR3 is TGCGCCAGCAGCTTGGGGGTAGCTAGCGCTGGCTACACCTTC. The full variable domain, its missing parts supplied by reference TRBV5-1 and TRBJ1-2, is KAGVTQTPRYLIKTRGQQVTLSCSPISGHRSVSWYQQTPGQGLQFLFEYFSETQRNKGNFPGRFSGRQFSNSRSEMNVSTLELGDSALYLCASSLGVASAGYTFGSGTRLTVV.